This TCR beta chain was captured in a study of shared clonotypes between healthy human individuals. Study as a whole: Used for every donor were three CD4 naive, three CD4 memory, two CD8 naive and one CD8 memory plate.

Clones were read by immunoSEQ multiplex PCR, and TCRdb kept only the in-frame ones, dropping some. The sample holds 1.5 million to 2.5 million clones, roughly 95% seen once. There are 15 residues in the CDR3. The ends lost 6 bases at V and 2 bases at J; junction bases unmatched: 6. Looked up from germline, CDR1 is MNHEY and CDR2 is SMNVEV (reference sequence). Naivety among CD8 cells was defined by CD45RO negativity and positive CCR7 selection, thereby excluding terminally differentiated effector memory CD45RA+ cells. The chain links TRBV27 to TRBJ1-1; 10 bases are shared with TRBD1. The sequencing input was naive CD8+ T cells sorted from blood. The receptor was derived from a man younger than 30 in good health. The CDR3 loop reads CASSLGTGANTEAFF. In DNA, the CDR3 is TGTGCCAGCAGCTTGGGGACAGGGGCTAACACTGAAGCTTTCTTT.